These 2 T cell receptor beta chains were sequenced from one sample in a study of sequential checkpoint blockade in melanoma (dated by TCRdb to between 2017 and 2020). What the treatment or condition label conveys for this sample: randomized to nivolumab then ipilimumab (arm A) or the reverse (arm B). The library was produced with the immunoSEQ multiplex PCR assay. TCRdb stores this immuneACCESS table with in-frame sequences only. Part of the clones is absent; in the studies checked, under half of the shortfall reflects unresolved V genes, and no reason is known for the rest. The table for this sample lists some 30,000 clones; around 90% of them were counted only once. The ten largest clonotypes hold 14% of the sample. The source was CD8+ T cells sorted from blood (inferred from file names), collected from a patient given nivolumab and ipilimumab in sequence. The receptor source for this set is a human donor with melanoma.

This chain connects TRBV27 to TRBJ1-4; D is possibly TRBD1 (6 bases). Trimming shortened V by 3 bases and J by 4 bases, and 9 bases separated the two germline ends. The CDR3 covers 14 residues. In germline, CDR1 is MNHEY, CDR2 SMNVEV (reference sequence). The CDR3 reads CASSFTGSNEKLFF. The DNA of the CDR3 is TGTGCCAGCAGTTTTACAGGGAGTAATGAAAAACTGTTTTTT.

V gene TRBV19 combines with J gene TRBJ2-1; 8 bases fit TRBD2. The CDR3 has 18 residues. Germline V gene lookup returns CDR1 LNHDA and CDR2 SQIVND (reference sequence). V gave up 4 bases and J gave up 2 bases; unmatched junction bases: 13. CDR3 in amino acids: CASSNHVDSGGTYNEQFF. The CDR3 DNA follows: TGTGCCAGTAGTAACCACGTTGATTCGGGAGGGACCTACAATGAGCAGTTCTTC.